This TCR beta chain was found in a study of spatial heterogeneity in lung cancer. This clonotype was picked up many times. Time point reported: sample taken at primary tumor resection. Whole RNA obtained from tumor, nontumor lung or frozen PBMC underwent sequencing without sorting. Samples were obtained from some 70 donors, all untreated early-stage non-small cell lung cancer patients. Unique molecular identifiers tagged every individual TCR cDNA molecule. Using its own MiXCR run on the 5' RACE reads, TCRdb lists one record per CDR3 protein. The sample has about 82,000 distinct CDR3 sequences, roughly 12% seen once; the top ten hold 4.6%. The sample was PBMCs, taken at surgery. The sequence came from a male donor with early-stage non-small cell lung cancer.

The CDR3 protein is CASSPGTGAYNEQFF. CDR3 nucleotides: TGTGCCAGCTCCCCCGGGACAGGGGCCTACAATGAGCAGTTCTTC. The J gene is TRBJ2-1, the V gene TRBV11-2; 10 bases fit TRBD1. Germline V gene sequence: CDR1 SGHAT, CDR2 FQNNGV. The V segment lost 8 bases and the J segment 2 bases; nucleotides outside the gene matches: 6. The CDR3 is 15 residues long. Full variable domain (missing parts from reference TRBV11-2 and TRBJ2-1): EAGVAQSPRYKIIEKRQSVAFWCNPISGHATLYWYQQILGQGPKLLIQFQNNGVVDDSQLPKDRFSAERLKGVDSTLKIQPAKLEDSAVYLCASSPGTGAYNEQFFGPGTRLTVL.